What follows are 10 T cell receptor beta chains derived from one specimen sequenced in a study of blood T cell repertoires in COVID-19. Data came from immunoSEQ multiplex PCR; TCRdb stores just in-frame clones and leaves some out. The sample carries about 280,000 clones, 75% to 95% recorded once. Sequenced input: PBMCs or T cells enriched from blood (not recorded which). The source is a man aged 35 to 55 who had been exposed to COVID-19.

The chain uses TRBV6-2 or TRBV6-3 and TRBJ1-6; 7 nucleotides agree with TRBD1. The CDR3 contains 20 residues. The trim removed 0 bases at V and 3 bases at J, leaving 14 bases unmatched. Germline V gives CDR1 MNHEY, CDR2 SVGEGT. CDR3 region: CASSYSRQNRDSLYNSPLHF. CDR3 in DNA: TGTGCCAGCAGTTACTCGCGTCAAAACCGGGACAGCCTCTATAATTCACCCCTCCACTTT.

This clone was observed a single time. The chain carries TRBV11-2 and TRBJ2-5; 12 positions match TRBD2. After removal of 2 bases from V and 5 bases from J, the junction contained 15 bases not matched to a gene. This CDR3 has 19 residues. Germline V gene data show CDR1 as SGHAT and CDR2 as FQNNGV. The CDR3 sequence: CASSLIPPRTSGKEETQYF. The CDR3, as DNA: TGTGCCAGCAGCTTAATTCCCCCACGGACTAGCGGGAAGGAGGAGACCCAGTACTTC. Filled out from reference TRBV11-2 and TRBJ2-5, the complete variable domain reads EAGVAQSPRYKIIEKRQSVAFWCNPISGHATLYWYQQILGQGPKLLIQFQNNGVVDDSQLPKDRFSAERLKGVDSTLKIQPAKLEDSAVYLCASSLIPPRTSGKEETQYFGPGTRLLVL.

The chain uses TRBV4-1 and TRBJ2-7, with 7 bases lining up with TRBD1. This CDR3 has 15 residues. The germline CDR1 and CDR2 sequences are MGHRA and YSYEKL. Trimming at V came to 1 base and at J to 0 bases, leaving 3 bases not matched to a gene. The CDR3 is CASSQGRGPSYEQYF. DNA of the CDR3: TGCGCCAGCAGCCAAGGTAGGGGGCCCTCCTACGAGCAGTACTTC.

The V gene is TRBV7-9, the J gene TRBJ2-3; TRBD1 agrees at 7 bases. The CDR3 loop spans 14 amino acids. The J segment lost 2 bases and the V segment lost 4 bases, leaving 3 bases of the junction unmatched. The germline V gene encodes CDR1 SEHNR and CDR2 FQNEAQ (reference sequence). This chain's CDR3 is CASSWTGATDTQYF. CDR3 coding DNA: TGTGCCAGCAGCTGGACAGGAGCCACAGATACGCAGTATTTT. Full variable domain (outside the CDR3, taken from reference TRBV7-9 and TRBJ2-3): DTGVSQNPRHKITKRGQNVTFRCDPISEHNRLYWYRQTLGQGPEFLTYFQNEAQLEKSRLLSDRFSAERPKGSFSTLEIQRTEQGDSAMYLCASSWTGATDTQYFGPGTRLTVL.

The chain recombines TRBV20-1 with TRBJ1-1; no definite D call. Germline V gene lookup returns CDR1 DFQATT and CDR2 SNEGSKA (reference sequence). Trimming took 3 bases from V and 0 from J, leaving 14 bases between them. The CDR3 totals 15 residues. CDR3 loop: CSASLRTAMNTEAFF. Here the CDR3 DNA reads TGCAGTGCTAGTTTGCGGACTGCCATGAACACTGAAGCTTTCTTT.

The chain uses TRBV6-6 and TRBJ2-1, with 9 bases lining up with TRBD1. Losses at the gene ends were 7 bases for V and 8 bases for J; bases not matched to a gene: 9. From germline, CDR1 is MNHNY and CDR2 SVGAGI (reference sequence). The CDR3 spans 14 residues. The CDR3 spells CASTWTGAGDEQFF. CDR3 coding DNA: TGTGCCAGCACTTGGACAGGGGCAGGCGATGAGCAGTTCTTC.

The chain has TRBV30 and TRBJ2-1; D is unresolved. Germline values: CDR1 GTSNPN, CDR2 SVGIG (reference sequence). The CDR3 is made up of 12 amino acids. The V gene lost 1 base and the J gene lost 6 bases, with 7 bases spanning the gap. CDR3 nucleotide sequence: TGTGCCTGGAGTGGGAGTACCAATGAGCAGTTCTTC. Translation: CAWSGSTNEQFF. Full variable domain (missing parts from reference TRBV30 and TRBJ2-1): SQTIHQWPATLVQPVGSPLSLECTVEGTSNPNLYWYRQAAGRGLQLLFYSVGIGQISSEVPQNLSASRPQDRQFILSSKKLLLSDSGFYLCAWSGSTNEQFFGPGTRLTVL.

The rearrangement uses TRBV7-3 and TRBJ2-3; no firm D call. V lost 0 bases and J lost 8, with 6 bases in between. Germline-derived CDR1 and CDR2 are SGHTA and FQGTGA. The CDR3 has 12 amino acids. The CDR3 bases are TGTGCCAGCAGCTTAACAGTCGGTACGCAGTATTTT. This codes for CASSLTVGTQYF.

This chain links TRBV6-5 with TRBJ1-1; TRBD1 is a possible D gene (5 bases). V lost 2 bases and J lost 5, with 12 bases in between. The CDR3 is 14 residues long. Per germline, CDR1 MNHEY and CDR2 SVGAGI. CDR3 bases: TGTGCCAGCAGTTACAGCGGCGGGGGGACTGAAGCTTTCTTT. It is translated as CASSYSGGGTEAFF.

This clone was picked up a small number of times. The CDR3 protein is CASSLASGMGSIEQYF. The CDR3 DNA reads TGTGCCAGCAGTTTAGCTAGCGGGATGGGATCAATCGAGCAGTACTTC. The chain carries TRBV27 and TRBJ2-7; 9 bases align to TRBD2. J was trimmed by 6 bases and V by 2 bases; bases with no gene match: 11. This CDR3 region has 16 residues. Germline CDR1 MNHEY, CDR2 SMNVEV (reference sequence).